This is a list of T cell receptor beta chains from one sample in a study of vaccination and CD4 T cells after COVID-19. The antigens these receptors bind are not known. One entry per CDR3 protein, called by TCRdb with MiXCR from the PCR reads. This sample has around 10,000 distinct CDR3 sequences, with less than 35% found just once. This specimen was CD4+ T cells from blood, cultured in vitro, taken after SARS-CoV-2 vaccination. The origin of the receptors is a human donor who had recovered from COVID-19. Both conserved end residues are part of each CDR3.

J gene,V gene,CDR3 protein
TRBJ1-6,TRBV7-3,CASSSGQAINSPLHF
TRBJ2-7,TRBV5-5,CASSRLAGSYEQYF
TRBJ2-3,TRBV15,CATSRDLGTSGTSTDTQYF
TRBJ2-2,TRBV6-2/TRBV6-3,CASSYQGRGSTGELFF
TRBJ2-1,TRBV11-3,CASSPGQGYNEQFF
TRBJ1-2,TRBV7-9,CASSLARKGDGYTF
TRBJ1-2,TRBV19,CASTGGYGYTF
TRBJ2-2,TRBV27,CASSFRLAGGTNTGELFF
TRBJ2-1,TRBV7-2,CASSLFGTGGRSNEQFF
TRBJ1-2,TRBV28,CAVRAYGYTF
TRBJ2-7,TRBV20-1,CSAKRLASAYEQYF
TRBJ2-6,TRBV20-1,CSARENRGANVLTF
TRBJ1-4,TRBV20-1,CSARDSGNEKLFF
TRBJ2-3,TRBV28,CASSLRGDTQYF
TRBJ1-5,TRBV28,CASSVGGRDQPQHF
TRBJ2-1,TRBV5-4,CASSQPTGSGNEQFF
TRBJ1-2,TRBV6-2/TRBV6-3,CASTTLRGQGTYGYTF
TRBJ2-7,TRBV28,CASSFVSGNNYEQYF
TRBJ1-6,TRBV6-2/TRBV6-3,CASTGGSGNSPLHF
TRBJ2-7,TRBV7-9,CASSSTGDEQYF
TRBJ1-1,TRBV27,CASSLAGTGVPAFF
TRBJ2-7,TRBV7-2,CASSLAYVSTYEQYF
TRBJ1-1,TRBV27,CASSLWGDNTEAFF
TRBJ1-1,TRBV19,CASSRPGGAKNTEAFF